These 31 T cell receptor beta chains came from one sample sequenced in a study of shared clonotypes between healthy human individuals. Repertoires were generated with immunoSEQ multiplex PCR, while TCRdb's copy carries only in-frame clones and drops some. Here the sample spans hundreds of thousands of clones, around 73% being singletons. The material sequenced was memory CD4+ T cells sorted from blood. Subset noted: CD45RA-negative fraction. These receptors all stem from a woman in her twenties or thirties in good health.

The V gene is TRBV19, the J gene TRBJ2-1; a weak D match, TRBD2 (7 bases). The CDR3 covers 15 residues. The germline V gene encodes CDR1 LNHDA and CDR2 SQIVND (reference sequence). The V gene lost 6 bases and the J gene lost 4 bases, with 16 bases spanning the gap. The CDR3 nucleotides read TGTGCCAGTAGGAAACAGGGACTAAATTACAATGAGCAGTTCTTC. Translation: CASRKQGLNYNEQFF.

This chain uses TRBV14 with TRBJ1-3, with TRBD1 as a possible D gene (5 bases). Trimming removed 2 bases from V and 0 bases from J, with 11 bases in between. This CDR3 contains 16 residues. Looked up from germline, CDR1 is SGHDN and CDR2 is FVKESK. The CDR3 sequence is CASSQIGTGSGNTIYF. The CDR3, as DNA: TGTGCCAGCAGCCAAATCGGGACCGGCTCTGGAAACACCATATATTTT.

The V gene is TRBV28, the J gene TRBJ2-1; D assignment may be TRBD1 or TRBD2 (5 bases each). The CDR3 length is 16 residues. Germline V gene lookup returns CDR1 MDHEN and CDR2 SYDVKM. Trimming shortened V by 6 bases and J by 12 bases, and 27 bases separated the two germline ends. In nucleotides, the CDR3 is TGTGCCAGCAGACTATCTGCCGGGACCACCGCGTTATTGCAGTTCTTC. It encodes CASRLSAGTTALLQFF. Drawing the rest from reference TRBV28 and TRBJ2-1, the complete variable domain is DVKVTQSSRYLVKRTGEKVFLECVQDMDHENMFWYRQDPGLGLRLIYFSYDVKMKEKGDIPEGYSVSREKKERFSLILESASTNQTSMYLCASRLSAGTTALLQFFGPGTRLTVL.

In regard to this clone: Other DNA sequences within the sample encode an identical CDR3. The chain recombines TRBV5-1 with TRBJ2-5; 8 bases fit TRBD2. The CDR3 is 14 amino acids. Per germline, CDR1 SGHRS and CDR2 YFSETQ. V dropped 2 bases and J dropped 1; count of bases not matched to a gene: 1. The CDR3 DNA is TGCGCCAGCAGCTTACTAGCGGCCCAAGAGACCCAGTACTTC. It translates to CASSLLAAQETQYF.

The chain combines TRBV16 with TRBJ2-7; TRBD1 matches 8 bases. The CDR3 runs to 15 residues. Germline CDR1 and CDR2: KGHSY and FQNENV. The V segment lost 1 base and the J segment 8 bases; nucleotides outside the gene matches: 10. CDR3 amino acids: CASSQFEGQGSKQYF. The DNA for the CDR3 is TGTGCCAGCAGCCAATTTGAAGGACAGGGCTCCAAGCAGTACTTC.

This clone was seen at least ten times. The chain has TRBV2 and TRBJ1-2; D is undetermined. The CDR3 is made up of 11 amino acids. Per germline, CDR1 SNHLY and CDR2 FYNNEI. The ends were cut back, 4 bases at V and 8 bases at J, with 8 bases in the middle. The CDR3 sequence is CASSASSGYTF. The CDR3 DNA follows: TGTGCCAGCAGTGCTAGTAGCGGCTACACCTTC.

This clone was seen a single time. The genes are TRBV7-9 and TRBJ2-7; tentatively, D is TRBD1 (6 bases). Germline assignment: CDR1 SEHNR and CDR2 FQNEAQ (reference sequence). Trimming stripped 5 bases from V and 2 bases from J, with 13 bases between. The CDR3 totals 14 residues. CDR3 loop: CASSRGQSTYEQYF. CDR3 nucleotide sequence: TGTGCCAGCAGCCGCGGACAGTCAACCTACGAGCAGTACTTC.

CDR3 sequence reads: CASRATARFLEPQHF. CDR3 nucleotides: TGTGCCAGTCGGGCGACAGCAAGGTTTTTAGAGCCCCAGCATTTT. This chain links TRBV19 with TRBJ1-5; D might be TRBD1 (5 bases). CDR3 size: 15 residues. V was cut by 8 bases and J by 8 bases, with 22 bases left in between. Germline V CDR1 and CDR2: LNHDA, SQIVND (reference sequence). Complete variable domain (other parts from reference TRBV19 and TRBJ1-5): DGGITQSPKYLFRKEGQNVTLSCEQNLNHDAMYWYRQDPGQGLRLIYYSQIVNDFQKGDIAEGYSVSREKKESFPLTVTSAQKNPTAFYLCASRATARFLEPQHFGDGTRLSIL.

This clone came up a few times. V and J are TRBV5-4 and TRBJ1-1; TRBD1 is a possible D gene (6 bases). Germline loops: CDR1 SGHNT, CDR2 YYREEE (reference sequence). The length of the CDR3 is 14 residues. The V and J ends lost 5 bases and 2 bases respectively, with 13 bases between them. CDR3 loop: CASRAGQPNTEAFF. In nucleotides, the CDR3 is TGTGCCAGCAGAGCAGGACAGCCTAACACTGAAGCTTTCTTT.

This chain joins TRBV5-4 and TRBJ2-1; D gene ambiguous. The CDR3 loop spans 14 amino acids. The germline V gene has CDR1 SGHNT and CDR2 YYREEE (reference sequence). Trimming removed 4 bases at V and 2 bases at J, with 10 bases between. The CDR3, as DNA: TGTGCCAGCAGCCCCCATCTGGCCTACAATGAGCAGTTCTTC. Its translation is CASSPHLAYNEQFF. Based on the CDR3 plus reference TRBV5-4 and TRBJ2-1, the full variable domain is ETGVTQSPTHLIKTRGQQVTLRCSSQSGHNTVSWYQQALGQGPQFIFQYYREEENGRGNFPPRFSGLQFPNYSSELNVNALELDDSALYLCASSPHLAYNEQFFGPGTRLTVL.

This chain's CDR3 is CASRGTGGYSNQPQHF. For the CDR3, the DNA is TGTGCCAGCAGGGGGACAGGGGGGTATAGCAATCAGCCCCAGCATTTT. This chain links TRBV21-1 with TRBJ1-5; TRBD1 is taken as the D call from the table, unchecked against the DNA. TRBV21-1 is listed as a pseudogene. This CDR3 is 16 amino acids long.

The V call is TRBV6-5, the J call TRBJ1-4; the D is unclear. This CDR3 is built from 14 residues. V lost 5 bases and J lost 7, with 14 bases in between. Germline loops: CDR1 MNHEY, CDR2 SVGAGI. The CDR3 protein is CASSVRERGEKLFF. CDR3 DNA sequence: TGTGCCAGCAGTGTCCGGGAACGGGGTGAAAAACTGTTTTTT.

DNA for the CDR3: TGCGCCAGCAGTGACTGGGACCCGACTAACTATGGCTACACCTTC. Protein sequence: CASSDWDPTNYGYTF. The chain links TRBV10-2 to TRBJ1-2; tentatively, D is TRBD1 (5 bases). Germline V gene data show CDR1 as WSHSY and CDR2 as SAAADI. V lost 3 bases and J 0 bases, leaving 11 bases between the germline ends. This CDR3 has 15 residues.

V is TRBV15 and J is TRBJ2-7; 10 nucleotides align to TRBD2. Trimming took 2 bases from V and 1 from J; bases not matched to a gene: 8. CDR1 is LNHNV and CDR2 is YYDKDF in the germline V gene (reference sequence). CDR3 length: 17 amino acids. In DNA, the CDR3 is TGTGCCACCAGCAGATGGACTAGCGGAGGGGGGTCCTACGAGCAGTACTTC. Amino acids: CATSRWTSGGGSYEQYF.

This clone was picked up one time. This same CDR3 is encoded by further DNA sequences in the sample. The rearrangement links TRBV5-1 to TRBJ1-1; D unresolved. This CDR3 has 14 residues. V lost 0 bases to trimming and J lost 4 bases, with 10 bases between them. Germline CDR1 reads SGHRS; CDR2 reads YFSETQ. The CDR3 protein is CASSLGTVGTEAFF. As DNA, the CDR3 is TGCGCCAGCAGCTTGGGTACAGTTGGCACTGAAGCTTTCTTT.

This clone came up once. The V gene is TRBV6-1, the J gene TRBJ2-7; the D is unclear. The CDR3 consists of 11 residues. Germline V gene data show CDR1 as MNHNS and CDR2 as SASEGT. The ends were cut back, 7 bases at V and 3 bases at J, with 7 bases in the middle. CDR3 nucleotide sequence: TGTGCCAGCACCAATCGCTACGAGCAGTACTTC. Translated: CASTNRYEQYF.

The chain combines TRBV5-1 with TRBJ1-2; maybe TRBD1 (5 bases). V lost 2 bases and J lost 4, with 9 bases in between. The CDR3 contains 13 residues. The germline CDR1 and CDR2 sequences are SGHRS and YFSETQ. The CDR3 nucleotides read TGCGCCAGCAGCTTTGACAGCTCCTATGGCTACACCTTC. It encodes CASSFDSSYGYTF.

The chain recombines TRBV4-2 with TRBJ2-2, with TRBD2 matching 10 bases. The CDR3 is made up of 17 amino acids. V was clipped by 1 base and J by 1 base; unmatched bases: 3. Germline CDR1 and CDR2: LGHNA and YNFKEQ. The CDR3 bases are TGTGCCAGCAGCCAAGCGGCTAGCGGGGGGAACACCGGGGAGCTGTTTTTT. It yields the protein CASSQAASGGNTGELFF.

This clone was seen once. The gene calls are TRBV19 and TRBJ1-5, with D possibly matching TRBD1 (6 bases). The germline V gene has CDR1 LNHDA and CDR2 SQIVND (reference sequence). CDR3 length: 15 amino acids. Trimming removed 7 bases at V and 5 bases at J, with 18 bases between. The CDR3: CASTWMAGADQPQHF. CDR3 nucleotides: TGTGCCAGTACGTGGATGGCAGGGGCTGATCAGCCCCAGCATTTT.

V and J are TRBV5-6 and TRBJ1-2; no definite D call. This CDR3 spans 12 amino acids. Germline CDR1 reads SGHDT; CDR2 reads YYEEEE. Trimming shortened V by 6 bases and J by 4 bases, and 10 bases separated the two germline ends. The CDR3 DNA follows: TGTGCCAGCACCCAAGGACGCTATGGCTACACCTTC. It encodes CASTQGRYGYTF. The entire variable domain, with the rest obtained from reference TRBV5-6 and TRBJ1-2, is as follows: DAGVTQSPTHLIKTRGQQVTLRCSPKSGHDTVSWYQQALGQGPQFIFQYYEEEERQRGNFPDRFSGHQFPNYSSELNVNALLLGDSALYLCASTQGRYGYTFGSGTRLTVV.

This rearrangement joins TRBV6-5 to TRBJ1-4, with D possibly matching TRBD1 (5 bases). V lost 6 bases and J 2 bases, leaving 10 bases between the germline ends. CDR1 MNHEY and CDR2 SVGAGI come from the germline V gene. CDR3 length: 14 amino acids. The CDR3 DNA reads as TGTGCCAGCAGCAATGGGGGTACTAATGAAAAACTGTTTTTT. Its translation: CASSNGGTNEKLFF.

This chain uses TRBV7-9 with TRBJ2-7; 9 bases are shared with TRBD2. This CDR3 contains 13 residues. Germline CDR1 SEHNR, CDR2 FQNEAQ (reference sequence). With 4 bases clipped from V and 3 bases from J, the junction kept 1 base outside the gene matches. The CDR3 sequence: CASSSSGIYEQYF. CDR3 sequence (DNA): TGTGCCAGCAGCTCTAGCGGGATCTACGAGCAGTACTTC. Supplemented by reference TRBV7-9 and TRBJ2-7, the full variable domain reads DTGVSQNPRHKITKRGQNVTFRCDPISEHNRLYWYRQTLGQGPEFLTYFQNEAQLEKSRLLSDRFSAERPKGSFSTLEIQRTEQGDSAMYLCASSSSGIYEQYFGPGTRLTVT.

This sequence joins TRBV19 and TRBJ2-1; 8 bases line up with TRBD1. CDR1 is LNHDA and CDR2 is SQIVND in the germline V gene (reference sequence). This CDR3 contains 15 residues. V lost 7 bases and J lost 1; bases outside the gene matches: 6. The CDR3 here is CASTVQGASYNEQFF. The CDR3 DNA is TGTGCCAGTACCGTTCAGGGGGCTTCCTACAATGAGCAGTTCTTC.

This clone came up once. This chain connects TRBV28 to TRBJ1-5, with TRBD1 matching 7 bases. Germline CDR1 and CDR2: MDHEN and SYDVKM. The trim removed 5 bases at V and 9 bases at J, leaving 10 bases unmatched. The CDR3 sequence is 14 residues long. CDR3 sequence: CASSQGGVSRPQHF. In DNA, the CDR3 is TGTGCCAGCAGTCAGGGGGGAGTCAGCAGGCCCCAGCATTTT.

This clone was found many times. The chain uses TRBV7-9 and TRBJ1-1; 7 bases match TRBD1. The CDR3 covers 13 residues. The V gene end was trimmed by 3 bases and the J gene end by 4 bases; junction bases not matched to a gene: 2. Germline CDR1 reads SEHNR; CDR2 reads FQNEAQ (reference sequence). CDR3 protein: CASSFDRVTEAFF. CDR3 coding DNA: TGTGCCAGCAGCTTTGACAGGGTCACTGAAGCTTTCTTT.

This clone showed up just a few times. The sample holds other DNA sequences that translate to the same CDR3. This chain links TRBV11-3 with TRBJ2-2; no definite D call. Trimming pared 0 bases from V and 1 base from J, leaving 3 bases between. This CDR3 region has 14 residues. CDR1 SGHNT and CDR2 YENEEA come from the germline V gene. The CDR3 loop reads CASSLDRNTGELFF. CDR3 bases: TGTGCCAGCAGCTTAGACAGGAACACCGGGGAGCTGTTTTTT.

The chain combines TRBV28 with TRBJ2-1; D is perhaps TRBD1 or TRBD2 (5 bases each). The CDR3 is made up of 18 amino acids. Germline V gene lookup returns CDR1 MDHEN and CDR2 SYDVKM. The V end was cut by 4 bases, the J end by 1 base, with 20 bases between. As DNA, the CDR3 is TGTGCCAGCAGTTCCCGGAGACTACAGGACTCTTCCTACAATGAGCAGTTCTTC. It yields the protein CASSSRRLQDSSYNEQFF.

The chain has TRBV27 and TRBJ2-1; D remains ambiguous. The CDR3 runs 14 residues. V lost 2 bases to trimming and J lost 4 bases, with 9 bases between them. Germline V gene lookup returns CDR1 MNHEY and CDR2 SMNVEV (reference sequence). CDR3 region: CASSLDPKYNEQFF. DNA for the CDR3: TGTGCCAGCAGTTTAGACCCAAAGTACAATGAGCAGTTCTTC.

Here the CDR3 reads CASSSQGSNTEAFF. The CDR3 DNA reads as TGCGCCAGCAGCTCACAGGGTTCGAACACTGAAGCTTTCTTT. The chain couples TRBV5-1 to TRBJ1-1; D perhaps matches TRBD1 (6 bases). The CDR3 length is 14 residues. V was trimmed by 3 bases and J by 1 base, leaving 10 bases between them. The germline CDR1 and CDR2 sequences are SGHRS and YFSETQ.

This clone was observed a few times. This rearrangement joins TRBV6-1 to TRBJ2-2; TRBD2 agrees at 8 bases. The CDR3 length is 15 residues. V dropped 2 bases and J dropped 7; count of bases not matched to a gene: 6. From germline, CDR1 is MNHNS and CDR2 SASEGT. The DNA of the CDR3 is TGTGCCAGCAGTGAACAAGGACTAGCTATCGGGGAGCTGTTTTTT. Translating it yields CASSEQGLAIGELFF.

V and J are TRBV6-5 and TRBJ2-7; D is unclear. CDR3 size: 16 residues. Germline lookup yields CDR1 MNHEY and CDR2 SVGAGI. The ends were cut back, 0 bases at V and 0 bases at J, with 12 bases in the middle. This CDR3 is CASSYSLLEVSYEQYF. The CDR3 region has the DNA TGTGCCAGCAGTTACTCCCTCCTCGAAGTCTCCTACGAGCAGTACTTC.